A single sample gave rise to the 29 T cell receptor beta chains below, sequenced in a study of siplizumab effects on memory and regulatory T cells. Libraries were prepared by immunoSEQ multiplex PCR; TCRdb keeps only in-frame clonotypes and omits some of them. This table has approximately 100,000 clones, more than 85% appearing once. Sequenced: Tregs sorted from blood. The receptor set was obtained from a human donor in good health.

In DNA, the CDR3 is TGTGCCAGCTCACCAGTGGCCAGCGAGAACACTGAAGCTTTCTTT. Its protein is CASSPVASENTEAFF. The genes are TRBV18 and TRBJ1-1; no clear D. V was shortened by 2 bases and J by 1 base, with 11 bases between the two germline ends. Germline CDR1 and CDR2: KGHSH and LQKENI. CDR3 size: 15 residues.

This chain joins TRBV11-3 and TRBJ2-1; D gene unclear. Looked up from germline, CDR1 is SGHNT and CDR2 is YENEEA. The CDR3 covers 14 residues. V dropped 3 bases and J dropped 0 bases, with 6 bases sitting between them. The CDR3 coding sequence is TGTGCCAGCAGCTTTCCCCGCTCCTACAATGAGCAGTTCTTC. Protein: CASSFPRSYNEQFF.

This chain's CDR3 is CASSQVQGNGNQPQHF. CDR3 coding DNA: TGCGCCAGCAGCCAAGTACAGGGGAACGGCAATCAGCCCCAGCATTTT. The rearrangement joins TRBV4-1 to TRBJ1-5; 7 positions match TRBD1. The CDR3 extends over 16 amino acids. Germline V gives CDR1 MGHRA, CDR2 YSYEKL. V shed 1 base, J shed 2 bases, and the junction held 5 bases outside the gene matches.

The J gene is TRBJ1-6, the V gene TRBV14; 8 bases are a match to TRBD1. CDR1 and CDR2 (germline): SGHDN, FVKESK. CDR3 length: 16 amino acids. J was trimmed by 7 bases and V by 4 bases; bases with no gene match: 9. The CDR3 bases are TGTGCCAGCAGCCCATTTCAGGGGGCCTTCAATTCACCCCTCCACTTT. Protein sequence: CASSPFQGAFNSPLHF. Full variable domain (outside the CDR3, taken from reference TRBV14 and TRBJ1-6): EAGVTQFPSHSVIEKGQTVTLRCDPISGHDNLYWYRRVMGKEIKFLLHFVKESKQDESGMPNNRFLAERTGGTYSTLKVQPAELEDSGVYFCASSPFQGAFNSPLHFGNGTRLTVT.

The chain combines TRBV9 with TRBJ2-2; 11 bases are shared with TRBD2. CDR1 SGDLS and CDR2 YYNGEE come from the germline V gene. The V gene end was trimmed by 0 bases and the J gene end by 5 bases; junction bases not matched to a gene: 0. This CDR3 region has 15 residues. CDR3 protein: CASSVGTSGTGELFF. Written as DNA, the CDR3 is TGTGCCAGCAGCGTAGGGACTAGCGGGACCGGGGAGCTGTTTTTT. Supplemented by reference TRBV9 and TRBJ2-2, the full variable domain reads DSGVTQTPKHLITATGQRVTLRCSPRSGDLSVYWYQQSLDQGLQFLIQYYNGEERAKGNILERFSAQQFPDLHSELNLSSLELGDSALYFCASSVGTSGTGELFFGEGSRLTVL.

On this clone itself: The junction departs from germline at one end; a sequencing error may be responsible. The chain has TRBV7-8 and TRBJ1-5, with D unclear. In germline, CDR1 is SGHVS, CDR2 FQNEAQ. The CDR3 runs to 12 residues. CDR3 DNA: TGTGCCAGCAGCCTAGCGTCTCAGCCCCAGCATTTT. It encodes CASSLASQPQHF. Filled out from reference TRBV7-8 and TRBJ1-5, the complete variable domain reads GAGVSQSPRYKVAKRGQDVALRCDPISGHVSLFWYQQALGQGPEFLTYFQNEAQLDKSGLPSDRFFAERPEGSVSTLKIQRTQQEDSAVYLCASSLASQPQHFGDGTRLSIL.

The J gene is TRBJ2-1, the V gene TRBV29-1, with 9 bases that match TRBD1. V lost 5 bases to trimming and J lost 0 bases; unmatched junction nucleotides: 2. Germline V gene lookup returns CDR1 SQVTM and CDR2 ANQGSEA. The CDR3 runs 14 residues. The CDR3: CSVRDRVSYNEQFF. DNA for the CDR3: TGCAGCGTTCGGGACAGGGTCTCCTACAATGAGCAGTTCTTC.

V and J are TRBV14 and TRBJ2-1, with TRBD2 as a possible D gene (5 bases). The CDR3 contains 13 residues. The germline V and J ends were trimmed by 4 bases and 4 bases, with 8 bases remaining between them. CDR1 and CDR2 from the germline V gene are SGHDN and FVKESK. CDR3 in DNA: TGTGCCAGCAGCCGAACGGGATACAATGAGCAGTTCTTC. Translation: CASSRTGYNEQFF.

This clone is a singleton in its sample. The rearrangement uses TRBV7-2 and TRBJ1-6, with a weak D call TRBD1 (5 bases). Germline lookup yields CDR1 SGHTA and CDR2 FQGNSA. CDR3 length: 14 amino acids. Trimming stripped 5 bases from V and 9 bases from J, with 14 bases between. CDR3 amino acids: CASSIQVYGSPLHF. CDR3 sequence (DNA): TGTGCCAGCAGCATACAGGTTTACGGTTCACCCCTCCACTTT.

V and J are TRBV9 and TRBJ2-2; D remains ambiguous. This CDR3 region has 14 residues. The V and J ends lost 2 bases and 0 bases respectively, with 5 bases between them. The germline V gene has CDR1 SGDLS and CDR2 YYNGEE. The CDR3 DNA reads as TGTGCCAGCAGCGTTTCTCCGAACACCGGGGAGCTGTTTTTT. Encoded protein: CASSVSPNTGELFF.

The gene calls are TRBV11-3 and TRBJ2-1, with D unclear. This CDR3 region has 16 residues. Germline lookup yields CDR1 SGHNT and CDR2 YENEEA. The V end lost 5 bases, the J end lost 4 bases, and 18 bases lay between the germline ends. CDR3 sequence (DNA): TGTGCCAGCAGCCCTACAGTCTGGGAACGATACAATGAGCAGTTCTTC. Translated, it gives CASSPTVWERYNEQFF.

The V call is TRBV21-1, the J call TRBJ1-2. TRBV21-1 represents a pseudogene. The CDR3 length is 17 residues. As DNA, the CDR3 is TGTGCCAGCAGCAAAGTCCAGGGAGGGTTGGGTAACTATGGCTACACCTTC. Amino acid sequence: CASSKVQGGLGNYGYTF.

The rearrangement links TRBV2 to TRBJ2-1; D may be TRBD2 (5 bases). Per germline, CDR1 SNHLY and CDR2 FYNNEI. The CDR3 is 15 residues long. The V end was cut by 1 base, the J end by 1 base, with 8 bases between. The chain's CDR3 is CASSEERTSYNEQFF. CDR3 bases: TGTGCCAGCAGTGAAGAACGGACTTCCTACAATGAGCAGTTCTTC.

The chain joins TRBV6-1 to TRBJ2-5; TRBD2 aligns across 8 bases. The CDR3 consists of 15 residues. Trimming removed 6 bases from V and 7 bases from J; junction bases left unmatched: 13. From germline, CDR1 is MNHNS and CDR2 SASEGT. The CDR3 nucleotides read TGTGCCAGCAGCAAAACATCGGGAGGGGGTTTGACCCAGTACTTC. Its translation: CASSKTSGGGLTQYF.

In its sample, this clone was seen once. V and J are TRBV30 and TRBJ1-6; TRBD1 is a possible D gene (6 bases). Trimming left V 1 base short and J 7 bases short, with 8 bases between. This CDR3 comprises 13 residues. Per germline, CDR1 GTSNPN and CDR2 SVGIG (reference sequence). The CDR3 region has the DNA TGTGCCTGGAGTGAAACAGGGAATTCACCCCTCCACTTT. Amino acids: CAWSETGNSPLHF.

The rearrangement joins TRBV6-1 to TRBJ1-2; D is unresolved. The V end lost 6 bases, the J end lost 4 bases, and 12 bases lay between the germline ends. Germline values: CDR1 MNHNS, CDR2 SASEGT. The CDR3 contains 13 residues. CDR3 bases: TGTGCCAGCAGCCCGCGTGGTATCTATGGCTACACCTTC. This gives the protein CASSPRGIYGYTF.

The chain couples TRBV11-2 to TRBJ2-7; possibly TRBD1 for D (5 bases). The germline V gene encodes CDR1 SGHAT and CDR2 FQNNGV. This CDR3 has 14 residues. V lost 2 bases, J lost 2 bases, and 10 bases lay in between. Here the CDR3 DNA reads TGTGCCAGCAGCTTACTCCAGGGCCCCTACGAGCAGTACTTC. This encodes CASSLLQGPYEQYF.

The chain is built from TRBV10-3 and TRBJ1-2; no reliable D call. This CDR3 is 13 amino acids long. Germline V gene sequence: CDR1 ENHRY, CDR2 SYGVKD. Trimming shortened V by 0 bases and J by 7 bases, and 9 bases separated the two germline ends. CDR3 sequence: CAISESPTFGYTF. The CDR3 bases are TGTGCCATCAGTGAGTCGCCGACCTTTGGCTACACCTTC.

The chain carries TRBV11-2 and TRBJ2-3, with D uncertain. The CDR3 has 11 amino acids. V was cut by 4 bases and J by 6 bases, with 5 bases left in between. Per germline, CDR1 SGHAT and CDR2 FQNNGV. The CDR3 spells CASSSVDTQYF. The CDR3 DNA sequence: TGTGCCAGCAGCTCAGTGGATACGCAGTATTTT.

The sample holds one count of this clone. V gene TRBV7-2 combines with J gene TRBJ2-4; D uncertain. CDR3 length equals 13 residues. The ends were cut back, 4 bases at V and 3 bases at J, with 7 bases in the middle. CDR1 and CDR2 (germline): SGHTA, FQGNSA. The CDR3, as DNA: TGTGCCAGCAGCTCCTCTCTCAAAAACATTCAGTACTTC. It specifies CASSSSLKNIQYF.

This chain connects TRBV5-1 to TRBJ1-6, with a weak D call TRBD1 (5 bases). The CDR3 totals 15 residues. Germline loops: CDR1 SGHRS, CDR2 YFSETQ. Trimming removed 1 base from V and 7 bases from J, with 12 bases in between. The CDR3 loop is CASSLRGTGNSPLHF. CDR3 sequence (DNA): TGCGCCAGCAGCTTGCGGGGGACTGGGAATTCACCCCTCCACTTT.

The chain employs TRBV30 and TRBJ2-7; no clear D. Trimming removed 2 bases at V and 0 bases at J, with 8 bases between. This CDR3 has 13 amino acids. Germline V gene lookup returns CDR1 GTSNPN and CDR2 SVGIG (reference sequence). The DNA for the CDR3 is TGTGCCTGGAGTCAACAAAGCTCCTACGAGCAGTACTTC. Encoded protein: CAWSQQSSYEQYF.

The rearrangement links TRBV6-5 to TRBJ1-1; 7 bases fit TRBD1. Germline trimming cut 6 bases from V and 10 bases from J; bases unmatched to any gene: 11. The CDR3 sequence is 13 residues long. CDR1 and CDR2 from the germline V gene are MNHEY and SVGAGI. This CDR3 reads CASSLTGMSGAFF. The CDR3 region has the DNA TGTGCCAGCAGCTTGACAGGGATGAGTGGAGCTTTCTTT.

CDR3 in DNA: TGCGCCAGCAGCCAAGATGCAGAGAACTATGGCTACACCTTC. This gives the protein CASSQDAENYGYTF. The chain has TRBV4-1 and TRBJ1-2; D remains unclear. Germline V gives CDR1 MGHRA, CDR2 YSYEKL. Trimming removed 0 bases at V and 2 bases at J, with 7 bases between. This CDR3 is 14 amino acids long.

This CDR3 reads CASTRTGPDNQPQHF. The CDR3 bases are TGTGCCAGTACCCGGACAGGGCCGGACAATCAGCCCCAGCATTTT. The rearrangement uses TRBV19 and TRBJ1-5; 8 bases fit TRBD1. With V trimmed by 7 bases and J by 3 bases, 8 bases remained unmatched. The CDR3 is 15 amino acids. The germline V gene encodes CDR1 LNHDA and CDR2 SQIVND (reference sequence). Supplemented by reference TRBV19 and TRBJ1-5, the full variable domain reads DGGITQSPKYLFRKEGQNVTLSCEQNLNHDAMYWYRQDPGQGLRLIYYSQIVNDFQKGDIAEGYSVSREKKESFPLTVTSAQKNPTAFYLCASTRTGPDNQPQHFGDGTRLSIL.

The chain carries TRBV7-9 and TRBJ2-3; 7 nucleotides line up with TRBD2. The CDR3 contains 15 residues. The ends lost 1 base at V and 1 base at J; junction bases unmatched: 2. CDR1 is SEHNR, CDR2 FQNEAQ, per germline (reference sequence). The CDR3 sequence is CASSLGGGGTDTQYF. CDR3 nucleotide sequence: TGTGCCAGCAGCTTAGGTGGGGGGGGCACAGATACGCAGTATTTT. Variable domain in full (rest from reference TRBV7-9 and TRBJ2-3): DTGVSQNPRHKITKRGQNVTFRCDPISEHNRLYWYRQTLGQGPEFLTYFQNEAQLEKSRLLSDRFSAERPKGSFSTLEIQRTEQGDSAMYLCASSLGGGGTDTQYFGPGTRLTVL.

In DNA form, the CDR3 reads TGTGCCAGCAGCTTGAGCAGGGTGTTAGTCTATGGCTACACCTTC. It encodes CASSLSRVLVYGYTF. The rearrangement uses TRBV5-6 and TRBJ1-2, with a possible D match to TRBD1 (5 bases). This CDR3 contains 15 residues. Germline CDR1 SGHDT, CDR2 YYEEEE. V dropped 1 base and J dropped 4 bases, with 14 bases sitting between them.

This chain joins TRBV5-6 and TRBJ1-2, with D uncertain. This CDR3 has 13 amino acids. V dropped 5 bases and J dropped 1 base, with 9 bases sitting between them. The germline gives CDR1 SGHDT, CDR2 YYEEEE. DNA for the CDR3: TGTGCCAGCAGGGGGATGGATAACTATGGCTACACCTTC. Its translation is CASRGMDNYGYTF.

The rearrangement links TRBV15 to TRBJ1-2; no clear D gene. V dropped 0 bases and J dropped 3 bases, with 5 bases sitting between them. The germline CDR1 and CDR2 sequences are LNHNV and YYDKDF (reference sequence). This CDR3 region has 13 residues. CDR3 sequence reads: CATSREADYGYTF. The CDR3 DNA is TGTGCCACCAGCAGAGAAGCGGACTATGGCTACACCTTC.